A selection of T cell receptor beta chains follows, all from one sample in a study of T-cell reconstitution after alpha-beta-depleted transplantation in children. TCRdb called the PCR reads again in MiXCR, with one record for every CDR3 protein. The sample lists 350,000 to 400,000 distinct CDR3 sequences, about an eighth occurring once. Source: PBMCs, taken from the stem cell graft. Receptor source: a human donor who donated a stem cell graft to a child with Fanconi anemia. CDR3s include the opening cysteine and the closing phenylalanine or tryptophan. D genes are given only for firm matches. Only some rows state a clone size, as once, few, many or a class for expanded clones.

>TRBV19|TRBJ1-5|NA|NA
TGTGCCAGTAGTTCCAGCCTGGCGCGCAATCAGCCCCAGCATTTT
CASSSSLARNQPQHF
>TRBV20-1|TRBJ2-1|few|NA
TGCAGTGCTAGACCGAGCTCCTACAATGAGCAGTTCTTC
CSARPSSYNEQFF
>TRBV12-5|TRBJ2-3|NA|NA
TGTGCTAGTGGTTTATGGGATACGCAGTATTTT
CASGLWDTQYF
>TRBV7-2|TRBJ1-4|NA|TRBD1
TGTGCCAGCAGTATCGGGACAGAGAATGAAAAACTGTTTTTT
CASSIGTENEKLFF
>TRBV5-5|TRBJ2-5|many|NA
TGTGCCAGCAGCTTTGCCGAGTTTGGGGCCCAGTACTTC
CASSFAEFGAQYF
>TRBV10-3|TRBJ1-5|NA|NA
TGTGCCATCAGTGACGGAGGAAGAGATCAGCCCCAGCATTTT
CAISDGGRDQPQHF
>TRBV12-3/TRBV12-4|TRBJ2-1|many|NA
TGTGCCAGCAGTGGAGCCGGGGCCCAGAATGAGCAGTTCTTC
CASSGAGAQNEQFF
>TRBV7-7|TRBJ2-4|NA|NA
TGTGCCAGCAGCTCAGACCTAGGGGGGACTCAGTACTTC
CASSSDLGGTQYF
>TRBV5-1|TRBJ2-1|few|TRBD2
TGCGCCAGCAGCAGCGGGACTAATGAATACAATGAGCAGTTCTTC
CASSSGTNEYNEQFF
>TRBV5-1|TRBJ1-1|few|NA
TGCGCCAGCAGCTTGGTTGAAGGGTCAAAAGGAGCTTTCTTT
CASSLVEGSKGAFF
>TRBV9|TRBJ2-3|few|TRBD2
TGTGCCAGCAGTGTAGACACTAGCGGGGGTACAGATACGCAGTATTTT
CASSVDTSGGTDTQYF
>TRBV10-3|TRBJ1-5|NA|NA
TGTGCCACCTCGGGGCAGGGGAATCAGCCCCAGCATTTT
CATSGQGNQPQHF
>TRBV27|TRBJ1-5|many|NA
TGTGCCAGCAGTTTAAACAGTTACAATCAGCCCCAGCATTTT
CASSLNSYNQPQHF
>TRBV5-1|TRBJ2-7|many|NA
TGCGCCAGCAGCTTGGTGGCAGGGAGCTCCTACGAGCAGTACTTC
CASSLVAGSSYEQYF
>TRBV12-3/TRBV12-4|TRBJ2-1|NA|NA
TGTGCCAGCAGTTTGTGGGGGGACCTCGATGAGCAGTTCTTC
CASSLWGDLDEQFF
>TRBV20-1|TRBJ2-5|NA|NA
TGCAGTGCTTTTACTAGGGGCTCCCAGTACTTC
CSAFTRGSQYF
>TRBV20-1|TRBJ2-1|few|TRBD2
TGCAGTGCTAGAGGACTAGCGGGGGGTGATGAGCAGTTCTTC
CSARGLAGGDEQFF
>TRBV6-1|TRBJ2-3|NA|NA
TGTGCCAGCAGTGATTTCGGGGTACGCGGCACAGATACGCAGTATTTT
CASSDFGVRGTDTQYF
>TRBV5-1|TRBJ1-1|NA|NA
TGCGCCAGCAGCTTGGATGGGGCAATGAACACTGAAGCTTTCTTT
CASSLDGAMNTEAFF
>TRBV28|TRBJ2-2|few|TRBD1
TGTGCCAGCAGTTCTAGCTCCGGGACAGGGGACACCGGGGAGCTGTTTTTT
CASSSSSGTGDTGELFF
>TRBV7-2|TRBJ1-2|NA|NA
TGTGCCAGCAGCTTAGAAGCGCGGGGGACATGGTATGGCTACACCTTC
CASSLEARGTWYGYTF
>TRBV20-1|TRBJ2-7|NA|TRBD2
TGCAGTGCTACCTCGGGTAGCGGGGCTTCAAGACCCTACGAGCAGTACTTC
CSATSGSGASRPYEQYF
>TRBV7-9|TRBJ1-1|NA|NA
TGTGCCAGCAGCTATACAGAAAGCACTGAAGCTTTCTTT
CASSYTESTEAFF
>TRBV6-2/TRBV6-3|TRBJ1-1|few|NA
TGTGCCAGCAGTTACGGTTCCCCTGAAGCTTTCTTT
CASSYGSPEAFF
>TRBV28|TRBJ2-5|NA|NA
TGTGCCAGCAGTTTTGGAGGGGGCGCCTGGCAGACCCAGTACTTC
CASSFGGGAWQTQYF
>TRBV10-3|TRBJ1-1|many|NA
TGTGCCATCAGTGACCAAGGGAACACTGAAGCTTTCTTT
CAISDQGNTEAFF
>TRBV5-5|TRBJ2-5|few|TRBD2
TGTGCCAGCAGCGCCTCTAGCGGACCCTCCCAAGAGACCCAGTACTTC
CASSASSGPSQETQYF
>TRBV12-3/TRBV12-4|TRBJ2-1|many|TRBD1
TGTGCCAGCAGTCCTTCGACAGGGGACAATGAGCAGTTCTTC
CASSPSTGDNEQFF
>TRBV30|TRBJ2-7|few|NA
TGTGCCTGGAGTCAGGGACTTGGCTACGAGCAGTACTTC
CAWSQGLGYEQYF
>TRBV20-1|TRBJ2-1|NA|TRBD2
TGCAGTGCTAGAGTCAGACTAGCGGGGAACTACAATGAGCAGTTCTTC
CSARVRLAGNYNEQFF
>TRBV6-1|TRBJ1-4|NA|NA
TGTGCCAGCAGTGCCGACAGGAAAAAACTGTTTTTT
CASSADRKKLFF
>TRBV4-2|TRBJ1-6|many|NA
TGTGCCAGCAGCCAAGATCTTCGGGGCGAGTCACCCCTCCACTTT
CASSQDLRGESPLHF
>TRBV20-1|TRBJ2-1|few|NA
TGCAGTGCTCGAAGGGGGGCTAGCTACAATGAGCAGTTCTTC
CSARRGASYNEQFF
>TRBV27|TRBJ2-1|NA|TRBD2
TGTGCCAGCAGTCAAGGGACTAGCGGGAAGTACAATGAGCAGTTCTTC
CASSQGTSGKYNEQFF
>TRBV18|TRBJ2-2|NA|TRBD1
TGTGCCAGCTTAATGGGACAGCCGGGAACCGGGGAGCTGTTTTTT
CASLMGQPGTGELFF
>TRBV12-3/TRBV12-4|TRBJ2-3|NA|NA
TGTGCCAGCAGTTTAATATCTTCCGATACGCAGTATTTT
CASSLISSDTQYF
>TRBV11-2|TRBJ2-1|NA|NA
TGTGCCAGCAGACAGCAGCCCCTCTCCTACAATGAGCAGTTCTTC
CASRQQPLSYNEQFF
>TRBV14|TRBJ1-3|once|TRBD1
TGTGCCAGCAGCCAGCGACAGGGGATCTCTGGAAACACCATATATTTT
CASSQRQGISGNTIYF
>TRBV5-1|TRBJ2-1|few|TRBD2
TGCGCCAGCAGCTTCGCTGTCGGCGGGGGTCTTTACAATGAGCAGTTCTTC
CASSFAVGGGLYNEQFF
>TRBV4-3|TRBJ2-7|NA|TRBD1
TGCGCCAGCAGCCAAGGGGAACACCTACAGGGGGCCTACGAGCAGTACTTC
CASSQGEHLQGAYEQYF
>TRBV6-2/TRBV6-3|TRBJ2-3|NA|NA
TGTGCCAGCAGTTACTCCAGGGTAGCGGAGACCACAGATACGCAGTATTTT
CASSYSRVAETTDTQYF
>TRBV28|TRBJ1-5|few|NA
TGTGCCAGCAGTTTCGGGTCCGGGGCTGGCAATCAGCCCCAGCATTTT
CASSFGSGAGNQPQHF
>TRBV10-2|TRBJ2-1|many|NA
TGCGCCAGCAGGTTGGACCCAGGAGGCAATGAGCAGTTCTTC
CASRLDPGGNEQFF
>TRBV3-1|TRBJ1-1|few|TRBD1
TGTGCCAGCAGCCAATGGGACAGCACTGAAGCTTTCTTT
CASSQWDSTEAFF
>TRBV12-3/TRBV12-4|TRBJ2-2|NA|TRBD2
TGTGCCAGCAGTGGACTAGCGGCCGGGGAGCTGTTTTTT
CASSGLAAGELFF
>TRBV6-5|TRBJ1-2|few|TRBD1
TGTGCCAGCAGTTATTCCGGACAGGGGGGCCAGGATGGCTACACCTTC
CASSYSGQGGQDGYTF
>TRBV5-1|TRBJ2-5|many|TRBD1
TGCGCCAGCAGCTTGGAAGGACAGGGTGGGGAGACCCAGTACTTC
CASSLEGQGGETQYF
>TRBV5-1|TRBJ1-5|many|TRBD1
TGCGCCAGCAGCGAGGGACAGGGTTTGCCCCAGCATTTT
CASSEGQGLPQHF
>TRBV28|TRBJ2-2|NA|NA
TGTGCCAGCAGTTCTCCGGGCTCCCGACGGACCGGGGAGCTGTTTTTT
CASSSPGSRRTGELFF
>TRBV7-6|TRBJ2-3|few|NA
TGTGCCAGCAGCTCCCTGGGAATCACAGATACGCAGTATTTT
CASSSLGITDTQYF
>TRBV5-8|TRBJ1-1|many|NA
TGTGCCAGCAGCTTTCCCCGGGCGAACACTGAAGCTTTCTTT
CASSFPRANTEAFF
>TRBV9|TRBJ2-5|NA|NA
TGTGCCAGCAGCGCCAGGGGTTTTCGAGAGACCCAGTACTTC
CASSARGFRETQYF
>TRBV13|TRBJ1-6|NA|NA
TGTGCCAGCAAAGGGTTTGGTAAAGGGAACAATTCACCCCTCCACTTT
CASKGFGKGNNSPLHF
>TRBV28|TRBJ1-5|few|NA
TGTGCCATCCGAGGGGGCAATCAGCCCCAGCATTTT
CAIRGGNQPQHF